This T cell receptor beta chain was recorded in a study of control samples from healthy donors and cancer patients. Looked up from germline, CDR1 is SGDLS and CDR2 is YYNGEE. Trimming stripped 3 bases from V and 1 base from J, with 13 bases between. CDR3 length: 15 amino acids. This clone was counted a single time. Using immunoSEQ multiplex PCR, the repertoire was profiled, and TCRdb retains in-frame clones only, with some absent. The sample includes about 51,000 clones, about four fifths of them seen just once. The source material was blood. The chain uses TRBV9 and TRBJ1-1; perhaps TRBD1 as D (6 bases). The TCR was taken from a man aged 70-80 years in good health. The CDR3: CASSARQDPNTEAFF. In DNA form, the CDR3 reads TGTGCCAGCAGCGCTCGACAGGACCCGAACACTGAAGCTTTCTTT.